The 31 T cell receptor beta chains below come from one sample, sequenced in a study of blood T cell repertoires in COVID-19 (dated by TCRdb to 2020 to 2022). The library came from the immunoSEQ multiplex PCR assay. The clones in this table, taken by TCRdb from immuneACCESS, are in-frame only. Not every clone is retained; where verified, under half of the shortfall comes from an unresolved V gene, and the cause of the rest is unknown. Within this sample are 150,000 or so clones, with 80% to 85% of them counted one time only. The top ten clones comprise roughly 4.9% of the sample. The material sequenced was PBMCs or T cells enriched from blood (not recorded which). These receptor sequences come from a man aged 65 to 85 who had been exposed to COVID-19.

The chain links TRBV5-1 to TRBJ2-3; D is possibly TRBD2 (6 bases). V lost 10 bases, J lost 3 bases, and 18 bases lay in between. The CDR3 sequence is 14 residues long. CDR1 SGHRS and CDR2 YFSETQ come from the germline V gene. The CDR3: CAPRLAFFTDTQYF. In DNA, the CDR3 is TGCGCCCCCAGGCTAGCGTTTTTTACAGATACGCAGTATTTT.

In nucleotides, the CDR3 is TGCGCCAGCAGCCATAACACAGGGAGGGGGAACACTGAAGCTTTCTTT. It specifies CASSHNTGRGNTEAFF. The chain joins TRBV4-1 to TRBJ1-1; D may be TRBD1 (6 bases). The length of the CDR3 is 16 residues. Per the germline V gene, CDR1 is MGHRA and CDR2 is YSYEKL. Trimming cost V 3 bases and J 1 base, with 15 bases left between them.

The V gene is TRBV19, the J gene TRBJ1-2, with D hard to call. This CDR3 has 13 amino acids. Germline V gene data show CDR1 as LNHDA and CDR2 as SQIVND (reference sequence). Deletions cut 4 bases from V and 8 bases from J, with 14 bases between. The CDR3 DNA follows: TGTGCCAGTAGTACCCCAAGAGTCTCAGGCTACACCTTC. It yields the protein CASSTPRVSGYTF.

The chain has TRBV11-2 and TRBJ2-1; TRBD2 aligns across 8 bases. CDR1 SGHAT and CDR2 FQNNGV come from the germline V gene. CDR3 length: 18 residues. Unmatched junction bases numbered 17, after V lost 5 bases and J lost 5 bases. The CDR3 coding sequence is TGTGCCAGCAGCCGCCGCGTGTCGGGAGGGCCGCTCCACAATGAGCAGTTCTTC. Its translation is CASSRRVSGGPLHNEQFF.

This CDR3 is CASGPTEQPQHF. The CDR3 nucleotides are TGTGCCAGCGGCCCAACGGAGCAGCCCCAGCATTTT. V and J are TRBV28 and TRBJ1-5; D is uncertain. This CDR3 has 12 residues. Trimming left V 8 bases short and J 7 bases short, with 12 bases between. Germline assignment: CDR1 MDHEN and CDR2 SYDVKM. Complete variable domain (other parts from reference TRBV28 and TRBJ1-5): DVKVTQSSRYLVKRTGEKVFLECVQDMDHENMFWYRQDPGLGLRLIYFSYDVKMKEKGDIPEGYSVSREKKERFSLILESASTNQTSMYLCASGPTEQPQHFGDGTRLSIL.

The genes are TRBV19 and TRBJ1-2; 8 positions match TRBD1. The CDR3 length is 13 residues. Looked up from germline, CDR1 is LNHDA and CDR2 is SQIVND (reference sequence). J lost 4 bases, V lost 7 bases, and 5 bases had no gene match. The CDR3 DNA sequence: TGTGCCAGTATGACAGGGGTTAGCTATGGCTACACCTTC. Its translation: CASMTGVSYGYTF.

The V gene is TRBV5-5, the J gene TRBJ1-2; D call uncertain. There are 12 residues in the CDR3. Trimming shortened V by 1 base and J by 5 bases, and 6 bases separated the two germline ends. Germline assignment: CDR1 SGHKS and CDR2 YYEKEE (reference sequence). As DNA, the CDR3 is TGTGCCAGCAGCTTGCCGGGATATGGCTACACCTTC. This gives the protein CASSLPGYGYTF.

The V and J genes are TRBV18 and TRBJ2-1, with D perhaps TRBD2 (6 bases). From germline, CDR1 is KGHSH and CDR2 LQKENI. Trimming cost V 2 bases and J 10 bases, with 21 bases left between them. This CDR3 has 16 residues. The CDR3 DNA sequence: TGTGCCAGCTCACCAACACAGTCGGGGGAGAAAAGAGAGCAGTTCTTC. Protein sequence: CASSPTQSGEKREQFF.

J is TRBJ1-1 and V is TRBV5-1; 7 bases fit TRBD1. CDR3 length: 14 residues. Germline values: CDR1 SGHRS, CDR2 YFSETQ. V lost 3 bases, J lost 4 bases, and 6 bases stayed unmatched. CDR3 sequence reads: CASSWTGFGTEAFF. The CDR3 DNA reads as TGCGCCAGCAGCTGGACAGGTTTCGGCACTGAAGCTTTCTTT.

The rearrangement joins TRBV28 to TRBJ2-2, with D perhaps matching TRBD2 (6 bases). V lost 7 bases and J 2 bases, leaving 11 bases between the germline ends. Germline V gene data show CDR1 as MDHEN and CDR2 as SYDVKM. This CDR3 is built from 14 residues. The CDR3 region has the DNA TGTGCCAGCAAGGTGGGGACTAACACCGGGGAGCTGTTTTTT. Translation: CASKVGTNTGELFF.

V gene TRBV5-1 combines with J gene TRBJ2-3; D possibly corresponds to TRBD1 (6 bases). The CDR3 sequence is 17 residues long. Trimming took 0 bases from V and 2 from J, leaving 16 bases between them. From germline, CDR1 is SGHRS and CDR2 YFSETQ. CDR3 in amino acids: CASSLGSGQTTTDTQYF. CDR3 bases: TGCGCCAGCAGCTTGGGAAGTGGACAGACAACCACAGATACGCAGTATTTT.

The chain carries TRBV5-6 and TRBJ1-1, with D tentatively TRBD1 (6 bases). V lost 2 bases and J lost 4, with 9 bases in between. The CDR3 runs 13 residues. Germline V lookup: CDR1 SGHDT, CDR2 YYEEEE. In DNA form, the CDR3 reads TGTGCCAGCAGCTTAACAGGGCCCACTGAAGCTTTCTTT. It is translated as CASSLTGPTEAFF.

This clone occurred once. The gene calls are TRBV3-1 (or the pseudogene TRBV3-2) and TRBJ2-7; D possibly corresponds to TRBD1 (5 bases). Trimming pared 3 bases from V and 5 bases from J, leaving 26 bases between. The V gene's germline CDR1 is LGHDT and CDR2 YNNKEL (reference sequence). The CDR3 extends over 18 amino acids. The chain's CDR3 is CASSHPVFPVGSGNEQYF. The CDR3 bases are TGTGCCAGCAGCCATCCGGTCTTCCCGGTGGGGTCAGGGAACGAGCAGTACTTC.

The chain recombines TRBV5-1 with TRBJ2-1; D gene uncertain. This CDR3 is built from 14 residues. Germline V gives CDR1 SGHRS, CDR2 YFSETQ. V dropped 4 bases and J dropped 2 bases, with 10 bases sitting between them. CDR3 in amino acids: CASSPQNPYNEQFF. CDR3 in DNA: TGCGCCAGCAGCCCCCAGAACCCCTACAATGAGCAGTTCTTC.

The J gene is TRBJ2-7, the V gene TRBV3-1 (or the pseudogene TRBV3-2); 9 bases agree with TRBD2. V shed 8 bases, J shed 7 bases, and the junction held 9 bases outside the gene matches. The length of the CDR3 is 13 residues. CDR1 and CDR2 from the germline V gene are LGHDT and YNNKEL (reference sequence). This CDR3 is CASGAISGGEQYF. The CDR3 DNA is TGTGCCAGCGGGGCAATTAGCGGGGGAGAGCAGTACTTC.

The chain is built from TRBV25-1 and TRBJ2-7; possibly TRBD1 for D (6 bases). The V end was cut by 8 bases, the J end by 4 bases, with 9 bases between. CDR1 is MGHDK, CDR2 SYGVNS, per germline. The CDR3 runs to 11 residues. Written as DNA, the CDR3 is TGTGCCAGCCAGACAGGATACGAGCAGTACTTC. It yields the protein CASQTGYEQYF.

The chain uses TRBV28 and TRBJ1-3, with 9 bases identical to TRBD1. This CDR3 comprises 14 residues. Trimming at V came to 5 bases and at J to 2 bases, leaving 1 base not matched to a gene. Germline lookup yields CDR1 MDHEN and CDR2 SYDVKM. The CDR3, as DNA: TGTGCCAGCAGTGGGGACAGGGCTGGAAACACCATATATTTT. This translates into CASSGDRAGNTIYF.

This clone was seen a single time. The rearrangement links TRBV7-9 to TRBJ2-7; D is unresolved. CDR1 SEHNR and CDR2 FQNEAQ come from the germline V gene (reference sequence). This CDR3 has 14 amino acids. V lost 5 bases and J 5 bases, leaving 16 bases between the germline ends. CDR3 residues: CASSTAQFRDEQYF. CDR3 sequence (DNA): TGTGCCAGCAGCACGGCCCAGTTTCGGGACGAGCAGTACTTC. Together with reference TRBV7-9 and TRBJ2-7, the CDR3 gives the full variable domain: DTGVSQNPRHKITKRGQNVTFRCDPISEHNRLYWYRQTLGQGPEFLTYFQNEAQLEKSRLLSDRFSAERPKGSFSTLEIQRTEQGDSAMYLCASSTAQFRDEQYFGPGTRLTVT.

This chain joins TRBV19 and TRBJ1-2; D not resolved. V was clipped by 0 bases and J by 5 bases, with 7 bases between them. The CDR3 covers 13 residues. The germline V gene encodes CDR1 LNHDA and CDR2 SQIVND (reference sequence). Here the CDR3 DNA reads TGTGCCAGTAGTATAGACTCGAGATATGGCTACACCTTC. Protein sequence: CASSIDSRYGYTF.

The J gene is TRBJ2-2, the V gene TRBV7-3, with a possible D match to TRBD2 (7 bases). The V and J ends lost 0 bases and 5 bases respectively, with 22 bases between them. Germline-derived CDR1 and CDR2 are SGHTA and FQGTGA. The CDR3 totals 19 residues. CDR3 region: CASSLTSLGLQGGTGELFF. The CDR3 DNA follows: TGTGCCAGCAGCTTAACGTCCCTGGGGTTACAGGGAGGGACCGGGGAGCTGTTTTTT.

The V gene is TRBV6-5, the J gene TRBJ1-4; D not certain. CDR1 and CDR2 (germline): MNHEY, SVGAGI. V lost 5 bases, J lost 3 bases, and 10 bases lay in between. The CDR3 covers 14 residues. CDR3 in DNA: TGTGCCAGCAGTCCCTCCGGGGCTAATGAAAAACTGTTTTTT. It codes for CASSPSGANEKLFF.

The chain has TRBV6-4 and TRBJ2-1; 7 positions agree with TRBD2. The CDR3 sequence is 14 residues long. CDR1 and CDR2 (germline): MRHNA, SNTAGT. J gave up 7 bases and V 4 bases, and 7 bases lay outside the gene matches. CDR3 nucleotide sequence: TGTGCCAGCAGTGCCACCGGGACTATTAATGAGCAGTTCTTC. Translation: CASSATGTINEQFF.

This clone was counted once. The chain links TRBV3-1 (or the pseudogene TRBV3-2) to TRBJ1-4; D unclear. CDR3 length: 14 amino acids. Germline assignment: CDR1 LGHDT and CDR2 YNNKEL (reference sequence). The V and J ends lost 4 bases and 8 bases respectively, with 14 bases between them. For the CDR3, the DNA is TGTGCCAGCAGCCGAAATTATGGTAGCGAAAAACTGTTTTTT. Its protein product is CASSRNYGSEKLFF.

This chain links TRBV28 with TRBJ2-1, with TRBD1 matching 9 bases. There are 13 residues in the CDR3. The V gene end was trimmed by 8 bases and the J gene end by 9 bases; junction bases not matched to a gene: 8. The germline V gene encodes CDR1 MDHEN and CDR2 SYDVKM. CDR3 amino acids: CASGTGGRGEQFF. The CDR3 DNA reads as TGTGCCAGCGGAACAGGGGGCCGGGGTGAGCAGTTCTTC.

The genes are TRBV27 and TRBJ2-6; a weak D match, TRBD1 (5 bases). From germline, CDR1 is MNHEY and CDR2 SMNVEV (reference sequence). V lost 2 bases and J lost 0, with 11 bases in between. The CDR3 spans 17 residues. The CDR3 spells CASSLRAQGSGANVLTF. In DNA, the CDR3 is TGTGCCAGCAGTTTACGGGCTCAGGGCTCTGGGGCCAACGTCCTGACTTTC.

The chain combines TRBV27 with TRBJ2-3, with 7 bases aligning to TRBD1. CDR1 MNHEY and CDR2 SMNVEV come from the germline V gene (reference sequence). V shed 3 bases and J 0 bases; nucleotides not matched to a gene: 6. CDR3 length: 16 amino acids. CDR3 DNA sequence: TGTGCCAGCAGTTTCGACAGGGAGCCCAGCACAGATACGCAGTATTTT. It codes for CASSFDREPSTDTQYF.

The chain has TRBV11-2 and TRBJ1-1; D is undetermined. V gave up 3 bases and J gave up 5 bases, with 10 bases separating them. The CDR3 consists of 13 residues. Germline V gives CDR1 SGHAT, CDR2 FQNNGV. The CDR3 sequence: CASSFSGITEAFF. CDR3 DNA: TGTGCCAGCAGCTTTTCGGGGATTACTGAAGCTTTCTTT. Combining the CDR3 with reference TRBV11-2 and TRBJ1-1 gives the whole variable domain EAGVAQSPRYKIIEKRQSVAFWCNPISGHATLYWYQQILGQGPKLLIQFQNNGVVDDSQLPKDRFSAERLKGVDSTLKIQPAKLEDSAVYLCASSFSGITEAFFGQGTRLTVV.

The chain recombines TRBV28 with TRBJ1-1, with no clear D. Germline assignment: CDR1 MDHEN and CDR2 SYDVKM. CDR3 length: 14 residues. V was pared by 8 bases and J by 0 bases, with 13 bases between. The CDR3 protein is CASPPGRVNTEAFF. The CDR3 coding sequence is TGTGCCAGCCCCCCCGGGAGAGTGAACACTGAAGCTTTCTTT.

This CDR3 reads CASSQDMTAYYEQYF. CDR3 DNA: TGTGCCAGCAGCCAAGATATGACAGCCTACTACGAGCAGTACTTC. The chain uses TRBV3-1 (or the pseudogene TRBV3-2) and TRBJ2-7, with a possible D match to TRBD1 (5 bases). Trimming removed 0 bases at V and 3 bases at J, with 12 bases between. This CDR3 has 15 amino acids. Germline CDR1 is LGHDT and CDR2 is YNNKEL (reference sequence).

This clone came up once. The chain is built from TRBV11-2 and TRBJ2-7, with a tentative D call TRBD1 (5 bases). Germline V gene sequence: CDR1 SGHAT, CDR2 FQNNGV. The CDR3 covers 14 residues. Trimming removed 3 bases from V and 4 bases from J, with 13 bases in between. As DNA, the CDR3 is TGTGCCAGCAGCTTTGGGCAGGGTGGGTACGAGCAGTACTTC. It codes for CASSFGQGGYEQYF.

This chain uses TRBV19 with TRBJ2-3; D is possibly TRBD2 (5 bases). V was trimmed by 7 bases and J by 4 bases, leaving 15 bases between them. The length of the CDR3 is 14 residues. Germline-derived CDR1 and CDR2 are LNHDA and SQIVND (reference sequence). The CDR3 loop is CASTTSPAADTQYF. Here the CDR3 DNA reads TGTGCCAGTACTACTAGTCCTGCCGCAGATACGCAGTATTTT.